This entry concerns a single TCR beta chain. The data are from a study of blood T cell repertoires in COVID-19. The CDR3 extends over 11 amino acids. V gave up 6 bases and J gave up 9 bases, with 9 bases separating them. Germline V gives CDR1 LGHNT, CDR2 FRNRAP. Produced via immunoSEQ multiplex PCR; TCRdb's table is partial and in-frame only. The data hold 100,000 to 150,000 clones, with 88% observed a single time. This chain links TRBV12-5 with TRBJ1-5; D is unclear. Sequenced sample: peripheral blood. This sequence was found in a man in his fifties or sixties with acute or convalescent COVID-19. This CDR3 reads CASGGGRPQHF. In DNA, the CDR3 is TGTGCTAGTGGAGGAGGGAGGCCCCAGCATTTT.